This is a list of T cell receptor beta chains from one sample in a study of OX40 agonist ivuxolimab in advanced cancers. Here immunoSEQ multiplex PCR was the method, and the copy in TCRdb shows in-frame clones only, minus some. The table has around 68,000 clones, around 93% seen once; the top ten hold around 1%. The sample here was CD4+ or CD8+ T cells sorted from blood, taken in a trial of the OX40 agonist ivuxolimab. Source of these receptors: an adult with an advanced solid tumor such as melanoma, head and neck, liver or kidney cancer. CDR3s include the opening cysteine and the closing phenylalanine or tryptophan. The D gene is left open where the match is weak. Size is stated for part of the rows, as once, few or many counts, or as a class when the clone is expanded.

clone_size j_call v_call d_call cdr3_aa cdr3_nt
- TRBJ1-1 TRBV30 - CAWSVIRNTEAFF TGTGCCTGGAGTGTGATAAGGAACACTGAAGCTTTCTTT
- TRBJ1-2 TRBV6-1 - CASSGLGFNYGYTF TGTGCCAGCAGTGGTTTAGGGTTTAACTATGGCTACACCTTC
- TRBJ2-5 TRBV19 TRBD1 CASSKGQIQETQYF TGTGCCAGTAGTAAGGGACAGATACAAGAGACCCAGTACTTC
once TRBJ2-1 TRBV10-1 TRBD2 CASGKTSGRLYNEQFF TGCGCCAGCGGAAAGACTAGCGGGAGACTCTACAATGAGCAGTTCTTC
once TRBJ1-2 TRBV7-9 - CASSPDSNYGYTF TGTGCCAGCAGCCCTGACAGTAACTATGGCTACACCTTC
- TRBJ1-2 TRBV29-1 - CSAGGPSAGYTF TGCAGCGCTGGAGGGCCCTCGGCTGGCTACACCTTC
- TRBJ1-3 TRBV5-1 - CASSNGGVAGNTIYF TGCGCCAGCAGCAACGGGGGGGTTGCTGGAAACACCATATATTTT
- TRBJ1-5 TRBV6-1 - CASSRVPHQPQHF TGTGCCAGCAGCCGAGTCCCGCATCAGCCCCAGCATTTT
- TRBJ1-1 TRBV6-1 TRBD1 CASSDPPNSGGWNTEAFF TGTGCCAGCAGTGATCCGCCCAACTCAGGGGGGTGGAACACTGAAGCTTTCTTT
- TRBJ1-3 TRBV5-8 - CASSLDGGNTIYF TGTGCCAGCAGCTTGGACGGTGGAAACACCATATATTTT
- TRBJ1-4 TRBV2 - CATGGGRTEKLFF TGTGCCACCGGGGGGGGGCGGACTGAAAAACTGTTTTTT
few TRBJ2-2 TRBV7-6 TRBD2 CASSSSGGTGELFF TGTGCCAGCAGCTCTAGCGGGGGCACCGGGGAGCTGTTTTTT
- TRBJ1-1 TRBV2 TRBD1 CASSGHRGREAFF TGTGCCAGCAGTGGGCACAGGGGGCGGGAAGCTTTCTTT
- TRBJ1-1 TRBV10-2 TRBD1 CASSEGKQGHTEAFF TGCGCCAGCAGTGAGGGGAAACAGGGGCACACTGAAGCTTTCTTT
- TRBJ2-7 TRBV7-6 TRBD1 CASSFYGQGAGEQYF TGTGCCAGCAGCTTTTACGGACAGGGGGCTGGCGAGCAGTACTTC
- TRBJ1-3 TRBV7-9 - CASSTDSGNTIYF TGTGCCAGCAGTACAGACTCTGGAAACACCATATATTTT
- TRBJ2-7 TRBV27 - CASRYGAAYEQYF TGTGCCAGCCGTTACGGGGCAGCCTACGAGCAGTACTTC
- TRBJ2-1 TRBV7-9 - CASSPIGRVTYNEQFF TGTGCCAGCAGCCCCATTGGACGAGTTACCTACAATGAGCAGTTCTTC
- TRBJ1-2 TRBV7-3 - CASSAQEGLVYGYTF TGTGCCAGCAGCGCCCAGGAGGGGCTGGTCTATGGCTACACCTTC
- TRBJ1-1 TRBV7-2 - CASSRYGGEAFF TGTGCCAGCAGCCGTTACGGGGGTGAAGCTTTCTTT
- TRBJ1-4 TRBV4-2 - CASSQGRGGSDEKLFF TGTGCCAGCAGCCAGGGGAGGGGTGGGTCCGATGAAAAACTGTTTTTT
- TRBJ2-5 TRBV2 - CASSGVTQETQYF TGTGCCAGCAGTGGGGTAACCCAAGAGACCCAGTACTTC
- TRBJ2-5 TRBV6-1 TRBD1 CASSGNPGQGGETQYF TGTGCCAGCAGTGGAAATCCGGGACAGGGGGGAGAGACCCAGTACTTC
- TRBJ2-1 TRBV30 - CAWSVQLPEQFF TGTGCCTGGAGCGTGCAGCTCCCTGAGCAGTTCTTC